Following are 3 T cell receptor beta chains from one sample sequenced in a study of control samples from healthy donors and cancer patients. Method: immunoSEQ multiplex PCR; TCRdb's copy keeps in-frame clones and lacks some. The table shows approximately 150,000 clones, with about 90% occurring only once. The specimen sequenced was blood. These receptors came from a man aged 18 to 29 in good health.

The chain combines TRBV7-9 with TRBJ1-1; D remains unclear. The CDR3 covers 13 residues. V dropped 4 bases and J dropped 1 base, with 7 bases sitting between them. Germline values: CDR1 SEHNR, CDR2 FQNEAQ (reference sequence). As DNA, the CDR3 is TGTGCCAGCAGCTACACAGAGAACACTGAAGCTTTCTTT. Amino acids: CASSYTENTEAFF.

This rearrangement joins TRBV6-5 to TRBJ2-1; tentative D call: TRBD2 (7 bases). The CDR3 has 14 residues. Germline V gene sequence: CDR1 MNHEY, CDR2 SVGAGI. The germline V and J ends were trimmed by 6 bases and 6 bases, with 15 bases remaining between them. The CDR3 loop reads CASRTLGGPNEQFF. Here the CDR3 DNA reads TGTGCCAGCAGGACCCTCGGGGGGCCCAATGAGCAGTTCTTC.

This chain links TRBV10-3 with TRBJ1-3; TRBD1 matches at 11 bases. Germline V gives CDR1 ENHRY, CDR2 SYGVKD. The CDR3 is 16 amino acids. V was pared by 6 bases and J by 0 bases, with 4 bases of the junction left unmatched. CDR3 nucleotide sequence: TGTGCCATCAGGGGGACAGGGGGGCACTCTGGAAACACCATATATTTT. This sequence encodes CAIRGTGGHSGNTIYF.